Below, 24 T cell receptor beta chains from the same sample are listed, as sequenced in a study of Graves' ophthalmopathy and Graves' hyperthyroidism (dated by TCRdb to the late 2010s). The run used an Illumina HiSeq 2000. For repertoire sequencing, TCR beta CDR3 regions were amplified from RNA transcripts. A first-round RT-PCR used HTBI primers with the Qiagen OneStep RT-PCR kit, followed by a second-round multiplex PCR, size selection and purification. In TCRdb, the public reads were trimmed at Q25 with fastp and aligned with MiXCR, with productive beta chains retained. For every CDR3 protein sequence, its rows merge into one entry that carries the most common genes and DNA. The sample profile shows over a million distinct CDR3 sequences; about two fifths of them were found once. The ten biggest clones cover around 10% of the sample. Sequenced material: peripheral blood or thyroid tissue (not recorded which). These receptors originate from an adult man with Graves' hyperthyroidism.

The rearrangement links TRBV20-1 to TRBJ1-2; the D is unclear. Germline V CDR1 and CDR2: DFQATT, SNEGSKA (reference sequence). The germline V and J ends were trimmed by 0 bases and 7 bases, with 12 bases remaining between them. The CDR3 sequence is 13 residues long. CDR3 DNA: TGCAGTGCTAGAGATTTCGGGGTTAGTGGCTACACCTTC. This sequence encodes CSARDFGVSGYTF.

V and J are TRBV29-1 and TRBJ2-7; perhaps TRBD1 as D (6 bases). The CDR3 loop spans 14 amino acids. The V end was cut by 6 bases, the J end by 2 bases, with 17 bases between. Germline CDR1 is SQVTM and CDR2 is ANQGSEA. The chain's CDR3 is CSVGSPTGAYEQYF. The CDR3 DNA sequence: TGCAGCGTCGGAAGCCCGACAGGCGCCTACGAGCAGTACTTC.

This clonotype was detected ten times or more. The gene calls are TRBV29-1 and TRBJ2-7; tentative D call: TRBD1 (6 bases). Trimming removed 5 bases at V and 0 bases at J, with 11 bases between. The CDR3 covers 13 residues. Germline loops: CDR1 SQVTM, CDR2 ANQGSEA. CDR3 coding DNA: TGCAGCGTTTGCGACAGGAGCTCCTACGAGCAGTACTTC. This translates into CSVCDRSSYEQYF.

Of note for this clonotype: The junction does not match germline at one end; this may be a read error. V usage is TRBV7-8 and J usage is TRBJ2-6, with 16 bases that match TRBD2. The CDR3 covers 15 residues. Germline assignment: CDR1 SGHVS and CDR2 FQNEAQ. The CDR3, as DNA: TGTGCCAGCCCAGGGACTAGCGGGGGGGCTAACGTCCTGACTTTC. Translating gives CASPGTSGGANVLTF.

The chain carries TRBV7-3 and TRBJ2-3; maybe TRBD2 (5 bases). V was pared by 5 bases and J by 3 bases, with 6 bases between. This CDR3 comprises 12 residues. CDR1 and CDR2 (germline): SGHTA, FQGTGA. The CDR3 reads CASSPGTDTQYF. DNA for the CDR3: TGTGCCAGCAGCCCGGGAACAGATACGCAGTATTTT.

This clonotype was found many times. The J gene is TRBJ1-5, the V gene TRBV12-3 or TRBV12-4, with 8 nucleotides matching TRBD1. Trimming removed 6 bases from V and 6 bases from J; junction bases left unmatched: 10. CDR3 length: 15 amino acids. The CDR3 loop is CASSRGQGEGQPQHF. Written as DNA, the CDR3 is TGTGCCAGCAGCCGCGGACAGGGCGAAGGTCAGCCCCAGCATTTT.

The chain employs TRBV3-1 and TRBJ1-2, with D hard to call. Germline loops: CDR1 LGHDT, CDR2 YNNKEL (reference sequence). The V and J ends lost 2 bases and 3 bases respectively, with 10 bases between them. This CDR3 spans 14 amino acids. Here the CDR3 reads CASSQPVEDYGYTF. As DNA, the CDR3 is TGTGCCAGCAGCCAACCCGTCGAGGACTATGGCTACACCTTC.

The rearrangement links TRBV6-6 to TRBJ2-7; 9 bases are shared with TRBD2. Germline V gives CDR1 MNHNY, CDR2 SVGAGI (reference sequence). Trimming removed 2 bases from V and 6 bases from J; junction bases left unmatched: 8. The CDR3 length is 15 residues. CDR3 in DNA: TGTGCCAGCAGTTACCCGCGGGAGGGCCTTCTCGAGCAGTACTTC. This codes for CASSYPREGLLEQYF.

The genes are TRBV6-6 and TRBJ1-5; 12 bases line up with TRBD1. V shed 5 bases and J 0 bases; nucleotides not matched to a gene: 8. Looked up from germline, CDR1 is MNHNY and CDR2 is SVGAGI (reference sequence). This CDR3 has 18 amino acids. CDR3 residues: CASSGGTGGSYSNQPQHF. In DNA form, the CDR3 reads TGTGCCAGCAGTGGCGGGACAGGGGGCTCCTATAGCAATCAGCCCCAGCATTTT.

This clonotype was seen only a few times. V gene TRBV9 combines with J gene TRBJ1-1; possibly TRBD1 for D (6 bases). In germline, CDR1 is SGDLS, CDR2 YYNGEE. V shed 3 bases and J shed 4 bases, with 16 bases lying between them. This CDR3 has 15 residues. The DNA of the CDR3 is TGTGCCAGCAGCGACACACCTACAGGGAGCACTGAAGCTTTCTTT. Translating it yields CASSDTPTGSTEAFF.

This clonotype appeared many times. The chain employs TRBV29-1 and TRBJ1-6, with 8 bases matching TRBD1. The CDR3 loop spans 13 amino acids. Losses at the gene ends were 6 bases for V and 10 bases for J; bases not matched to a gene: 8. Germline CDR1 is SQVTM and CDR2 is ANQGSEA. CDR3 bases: TGCAGCGTCGCAGGGGGCGAGTACTCACCCCTCCACTTT. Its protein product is CSVAGGEYSPLHF.

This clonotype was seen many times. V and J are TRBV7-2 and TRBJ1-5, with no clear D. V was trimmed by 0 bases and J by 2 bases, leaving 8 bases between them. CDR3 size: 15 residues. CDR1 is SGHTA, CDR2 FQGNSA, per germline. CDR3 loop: CASSLAWSGNQPQHF. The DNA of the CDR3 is TGTGCCAGCAGCTTAGCTTGGAGCGGCAATCAGCCCCAGCATTTT.

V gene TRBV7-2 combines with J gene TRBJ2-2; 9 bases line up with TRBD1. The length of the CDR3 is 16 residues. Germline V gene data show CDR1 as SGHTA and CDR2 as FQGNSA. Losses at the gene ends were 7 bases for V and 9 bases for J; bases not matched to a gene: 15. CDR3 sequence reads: CASNAGTGMILRELFF. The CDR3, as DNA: TGTGCCAGCAACGCCGGGACAGGGATGATTCTACGGGAGCTGTTTTTT.

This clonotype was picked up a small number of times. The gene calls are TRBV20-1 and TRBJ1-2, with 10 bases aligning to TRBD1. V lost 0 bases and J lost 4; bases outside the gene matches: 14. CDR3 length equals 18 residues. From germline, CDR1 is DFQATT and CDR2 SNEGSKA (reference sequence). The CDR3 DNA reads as TGCAGTGCTAGAGATCTTTTAGGACAGGGGGTTAACGGCTATGGCTACACCTTC. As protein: CSARDLLGQGVNGYGYTF.

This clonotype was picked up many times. CDR3 loop: CASSTRNQGSPLHF. CDR3 coding DNA: TGTGCCAGTAGTACCAGGAATCAGGGTTCACCCCTCCACTTT. The V gene is TRBV19, the J gene TRBJ1-6; TRBD1 might be the D (5 bases). V lost 4 bases, J lost 9 bases, and 13 bases lay in between. This CDR3 has 14 amino acids. The germline gives CDR1 LNHDA, CDR2 SQIVND (reference sequence).

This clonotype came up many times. The CDR3 region is CASSRDRGLRETQYF. In nucleotides, the CDR3 is TGTGCCAGCAGCCGGGACAGGGGGCTTCGAGAGACCCAGTACTTC. This rearrangement joins TRBV5-6 to TRBJ2-5; TRBD1 aligns across 12 bases. V lost 4 bases, J lost 4 bases, and 5 bases stayed unmatched. The CDR3 contains 15 residues. CDR1 and CDR2 from the germline V gene are SGHDT and YYEEEE.

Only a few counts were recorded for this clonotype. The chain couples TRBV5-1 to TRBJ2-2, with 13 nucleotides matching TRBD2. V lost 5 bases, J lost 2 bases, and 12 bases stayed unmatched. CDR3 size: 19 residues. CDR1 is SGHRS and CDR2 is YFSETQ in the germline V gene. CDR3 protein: CASRADLGLAGLNTGELFF. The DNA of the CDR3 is TGCGCCAGCAGGGCCGACCTGGGACTAGCGGGACTAAACACCGGGGAGCTGTTTTTT.

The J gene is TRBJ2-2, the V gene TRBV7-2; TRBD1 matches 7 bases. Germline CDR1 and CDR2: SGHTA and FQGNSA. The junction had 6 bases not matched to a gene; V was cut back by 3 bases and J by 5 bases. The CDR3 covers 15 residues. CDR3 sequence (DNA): TGTGCCAGCAGCTTTGAAACACAGGGGACCGGGGAGCTGTTTTTT. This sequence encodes CASSFETQGTGELFF.

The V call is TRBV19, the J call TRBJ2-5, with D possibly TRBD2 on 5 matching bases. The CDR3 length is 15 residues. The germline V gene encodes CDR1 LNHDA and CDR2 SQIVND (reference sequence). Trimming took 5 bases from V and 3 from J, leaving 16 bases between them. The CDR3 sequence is CASSSEPWGEETQYF. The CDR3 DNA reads TGTGCCAGTAGTTCGGAACCATGGGGAGAAGAGACCCAGTACTTC. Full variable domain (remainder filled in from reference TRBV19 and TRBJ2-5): DGGITQSPKYLFRKEGQNVTLSCEQNLNHDAMYWYRQDPGQGLRLIYYSQIVNDFQKGDIAEGYSVSREKKESFPLTVTSAQKNPTAFYLCASSSEPWGEETQYFGPGTRLLVL.

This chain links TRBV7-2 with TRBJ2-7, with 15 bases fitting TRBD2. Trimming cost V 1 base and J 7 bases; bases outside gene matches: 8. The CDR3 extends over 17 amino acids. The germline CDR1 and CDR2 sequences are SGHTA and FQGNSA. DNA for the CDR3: TGTGCCAGCAGCTTAGGACCCGGGACTAGCGGGAGGAGTGAGCAGTACTTC. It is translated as CASSLGPGTSGRSEQYF.

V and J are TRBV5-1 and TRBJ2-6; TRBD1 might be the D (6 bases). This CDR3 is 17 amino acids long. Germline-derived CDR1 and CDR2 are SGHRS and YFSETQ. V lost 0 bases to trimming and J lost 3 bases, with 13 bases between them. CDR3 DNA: TGCGCCAGCAGCTTGGGACCACAGGGAGTTGGGGCCAACGTCCTGACTTTC. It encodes CASSLGPQGVGANVLTF.

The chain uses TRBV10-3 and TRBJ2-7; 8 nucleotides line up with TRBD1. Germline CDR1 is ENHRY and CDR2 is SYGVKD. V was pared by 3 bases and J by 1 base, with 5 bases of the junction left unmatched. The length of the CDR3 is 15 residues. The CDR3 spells CAISDSQGVSYEQYF. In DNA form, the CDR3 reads TGTGCCATCAGTGATTCACAGGGGGTATCCTACGAGCAGTACTTC.

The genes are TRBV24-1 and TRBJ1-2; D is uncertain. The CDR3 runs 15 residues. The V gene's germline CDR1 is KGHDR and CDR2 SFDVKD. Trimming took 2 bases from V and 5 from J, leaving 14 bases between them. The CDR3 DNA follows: TGTGCCACCAGTGATTATTCCTTGGTCGGATATGGCTACACCTTC. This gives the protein CATSDYSLVGYGYTF.

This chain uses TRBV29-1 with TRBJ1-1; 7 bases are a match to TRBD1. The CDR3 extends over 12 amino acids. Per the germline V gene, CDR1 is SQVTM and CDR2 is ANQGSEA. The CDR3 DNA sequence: TGCAGTGAGGAGGGGGCGACCACTGAAGCTTTCTTT. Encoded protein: CSEEGATTEAFF.